This T cell receptor (beta chain) was documented in a study of cytomegalovirus exposure and HLA in healthy donors. Per the germline V gene, CDR1 is WSHSY and CDR2 is SAAADI. The length of the CDR3 is 15 residues. Germline trimming cut 7 bases from V and 1 base from J; bases unmatched to any gene: 7. Study observations and caveats: Excluded: some indistinguishable V segments such as TRBV6-2 and TRBV6-3. Among TCR beta chains, those listed as cytomegalovirus-associated numbered around 160.

13 Jbeta primers and 60 Vbeta primers were used for the PCR. Libraries were prepared by immunoSEQ multiplex PCR; TCRdb keeps only in-frame clonotypes and omits some of them. The table records 130,000 to 150,000 clones, roughly 79% of them present only once. On this clone: Its specificity is not known.

These donors counted as nominally healthy when sampled, but unrecorded immune exposures were likely. This sequence joins TRBV10-2 and TRBJ2-3; TRBD1 agrees at 8 bases. This receptor was identified in a woman between 40 and 55 years old in good health and CMV-seropositive. Sequencing was performed on PBMCs. The CDR3 loop reads CASTDRGSGTDTQYF. CDR3 bases: TGCGCCAGCACAGACAGGGGCTCCGGCACAGATACGCAGTATTTT.